These 18 T cell receptor beta chains share one sample of origin, sequenced in a study of identical twins. TCRdb reprocessed the 5' RACE reads via MiXCR and lists one record per CDR3 protein. The sample records 200,000 to 300,000 distinct CDR3 sequences, around 7% being singletons. Another study also made use of these data, one on yellow fever vaccine responses in identical twins.

The sequenced sample was memory (CD45RO+) T cells sorted from blood. The receptor source for this set is a woman younger than 30 in good health.

The chain is built from TRBV28 and TRBJ1-2, with D possibly being TRBD1 (6 bases). The CDR3 has 13 residues. Trimming removed 5 bases from V and 5 bases from J, with 12 bases in between. Germline lookup yields CDR1 MDHEN and CDR2 SYDVKM. CDR3 region: CASSRGLTYGYTF. The CDR3 region has the DNA TGTGCCAGCAGTCGGGGGCTCACATATGGCTACACCTTC.

The chain has TRBV29-1 and TRBJ2-7; weak D call: TRBD2 (6 bases). Deletions cut 2 bases from V and 1 base from J, with 15 bases between. The CDR3 loop spans 15 amino acids. From germline, CDR1 is SQVTM and CDR2 ANQGSEA. The DNA for the CDR3 is TGCAGCGTTGAAAATGTGGGAGGCTCGTCCTACGAGCAGTACTTC. It codes for CSVENVGGSSYEQYF.

This clonotype was counted many times. The V call is TRBV2, the J call TRBJ2-2, with 8 bases fitting TRBD1. CDR1 is SNHLY and CDR2 is FYNNEI in the germline V gene. The CDR3 runs to 17 residues. The V segment lost 4 bases and the J segment 3 bases; nucleotides outside the gene matches: 10. The CDR3 loop reads CASSGPRGQGHTGELFF. CDR3 coding DNA: TGTGCCAGCAGTGGGCCCCGTGGACAGGGCCACACCGGGGAGCTGTTTTTT.

This clonotype was seen a handful of times. The chain couples TRBV20-1 to TRBJ2-4, with 7 bases that match TRBD1. This CDR3 region has 17 residues. Germline trimming cut 3 bases from V and 0 bases from J; bases unmatched to any gene: 11. Germline CDR1 reads DFQATT; CDR2 reads SNEGSKA (reference sequence). The CDR3 loop reads CSARAGGPWVAKNIQYF. The DNA for the CDR3 is TGCAGTGCTAGGGCAGGGGGTCCATGGGTAGCCAAAAACATTCAGTACTTC.

This chain joins TRBV28 and TRBJ2-7; perhaps TRBD1 as D (5 bases). V was trimmed by 6 bases and J by 4 bases, leaving 13 bases between them. In germline, CDR1 is MDHEN, CDR2 SYDVKM. This CDR3 is built from 13 residues. Here the CDR3 reads CASRNRWTYEQYV. Here the CDR3 DNA reads TGTGCCAGCAGAAACCGATGGACATACGAGCAGTACGTC.

This chain uses TRBV6-1 with TRBJ1-5; D is unclear. Germline CDR1 is MNHNS and CDR2 is SASEGT. With 4 bases removed from V and 7 bases from J, the gap between germline ends came to 14 bases. The CDR3 length is 14 residues. CDR3 nucleotide sequence: TGTGCCAGCAGTGTTAAGGTTATCGGCCAGCCCCAGCATTTT. This sequence encodes CASSVKVIGQPQHF.

This clonotype was picked up many times. The J gene is TRBJ2-1, the V gene TRBV7-9, with TRBD2 matching 13 bases. Germline CDR1 SEHNR, CDR2 FQNEAQ (reference sequence). This CDR3 region has 15 residues. V shed 2 bases and J 10 bases; nucleotides not matched to a gene: 5. CDR3 protein: CASSLWTSGSREQFF. The CDR3 coding sequence is TGTGCCAGCAGCTTATGGACTAGCGGGAGCAGGGAGCAGTTCTTC.

V usage is TRBV11-2 and J usage is TRBJ2-5, with D hard to call. The CDR3 runs 15 residues. Between the trimmed V and J ends, which lost 4 bases and 2 bases, there was a span of 14 bases. The germline gives CDR1 SGHAT, CDR2 FQNNGV. CDR3: CASSSLRGFQETQYF. In DNA, the CDR3 is TGTGCCAGCAGCTCTCTTAGAGGCTTTCAAGAGACCCAGTACTTC.

This clonotype has just a few counts. This chain joins TRBV7-2 and TRBJ2-7; 9 bases match TRBD2. Germline V CDR1 and CDR2: SGHTA, FQGNSA. With V trimmed by 2 bases and J by 4 bases, 9 bases remained unmatched. The CDR3 is made up of 16 amino acids. CDR3 in DNA: TGTGCCAGCAGCTTATCAGGCGTAGCGGGAGTTTACGAGCAGTACTTC. Its translation: CASSLSGVAGVYEQYF.

This clonotype was detected only a few times. The gene calls are TRBV7-6 and TRBJ2-1; 11 positions match TRBD1. Trimming cost V 5 bases and J 6 bases; bases outside gene matches: 9. The CDR3 sequence is 16 residues long. The germline V gene encodes CDR1 SGHVS and CDR2 FNYEAQ. CDR3: CASSQGTGGIGNEQFF. The CDR3 coding sequence is TGTGCCAGCAGCCAAGGGACAGGGGGTATAGGCAATGAGCAGTTCTTC.

The sample holds a few counts of this clonotype. The rearrangement joins TRBV28 to TRBJ2-1; D is unclear. In germline, CDR1 is MDHEN, CDR2 SYDVKM. Trimming pared 6 bases from V and 4 bases from J, leaving 10 bases between. The CDR3 extends over 13 amino acids. CDR3 sequence (DNA): TGTGCCAGCAGCTTAGGCCATTACAATGAGCAGTTCTTC. It translates to CASSLGHYNEQFF.

V and J are TRBV28 and TRBJ2-1; 9 bases are shared with TRBD2. Germline V gives CDR1 MDHEN, CDR2 SYDVKM. The CDR3 runs 15 residues. V shed 5 bases and J 6 bases; nucleotides not matched to a gene: 8. CDR3 residues: CASSTASGNGNEQFF. The CDR3 DNA follows: TGTGCCAGCAGTACCGCTAGCGGGAATGGCAATGAGCAGTTCTTC.

The chain joins TRBV5-1 to TRBJ2-7; perhaps TRBD1 as D (6 bases). Trimming left V 0 bases short and J 2 bases short, with 9 bases between. The CDR3 has 14 amino acids. The V gene's germline CDR1 is SGHRS and CDR2 YFSETQ. CDR3 sequence: CASSLDTGTYEQYF. The CDR3, as DNA: TGCGCCAGCAGCTTGGATACAGGGACCTACGAGCAGTACTTC.

This clonotype was seen only a few times. The chain is built from TRBV6-1 and TRBJ2-7; 8 positions agree with TRBD1. V was pared by 1 base and J by 3 bases, with 11 bases of the junction left unmatched. The CDR3 totals 17 residues. In germline, CDR1 is MNHNS, CDR2 SASEGT. The CDR3 loop reads CASSEVVGGQVDYEQYF. CDR3 nucleotide sequence: TGTGCCAGCAGTGAAGTTGTGGGGGGACAGGTTGACTACGAGCAGTACTTC.

This clonotype came up a few times. The V call is TRBV9, the J call TRBJ2-2; D is ambiguous. This CDR3 is 15 amino acids long. Germline CDR1 SGDLS, CDR2 YYNGEE. Trimming took 2 bases from V and 3 from J, leaving 11 bases between them. CDR3 sequence reads: CASSVHSGDTGELFF. The CDR3 nucleotides read TGTGCCAGCAGCGTTCATTCCGGTGACACCGGGGAGCTGTTTTTT.

This clonotype has just a few counts. The gene calls are TRBV24-1 and TRBJ2-2; TRBD2 matches 7 bases. CDR3 length: 15 amino acids. Germline V lookup: CDR1 KGHDR, CDR2 SFDVKD. Unmatched junction bases numbered 9, after V lost 4 bases and J lost 8 bases. Written as DNA, the CDR3 is TGTGCCACCAGTGACCCGTCGGGGGGATCTGGGGAGCTGTTTTTT. It specifies CATSDPSGGSGELFF.

This clonotype was observed a few times. The chain links TRBV19 to TRBJ1-3; unclear D gene. Per germline, CDR1 LNHDA and CDR2 SQIVND (reference sequence). The CDR3 has 12 residues. V gave up 7 bases and J gave up 4 bases, with 8 bases separating them. The CDR3, as DNA: TGTGCCAGTACCGCAGTAGGAAACACCATATATTTT. Translating it yields CASTAVGNTIYF. Filled out from reference TRBV19 and TRBJ1-3, the complete variable domain reads DGGITQSPKYLFRKEGQNVTLSCEQNLNHDAMYWYRQDPGQGLRLIYYSQIVNDFQKGDIAEGYSVSREKKESFPLTVTSAQKNPTAFYLCASTAVGNTIYFGEGSWLTVV.

This clonotype was recorded a few times. A much larger clone differs by one base, so this may be a read error. This chain joins TRBV12-3 or TRBV12-4 and TRBJ2-1, with D perhaps TRBD1 (6 bases). CDR3 length: 15 residues. DNA for the CDR3: TGTGCCAGCAGTCCTACTGGGGGCTCCTACAATGAGCAGCTCTTC. Encoded protein: CASSPTGGSYNEQLF.